These 28 T cell receptor beta chains came from one sample sequenced in a study of OX40 agonist ivuxolimab in advanced cancers. TCRdb's table, derived via immunoSEQ multiplex PCR, lists solely in-frame clones and lacks some. The repertoire holds some 99,000 clones, about 79% seen once, with more than 1.4% in the top ten. The specimen was CD4+ or CD8+ T cells sorted from blood, collected in a trial of the OX40 agonist ivuxolimab. These receptors originate from an adult with an advanced solid tumor such as melanoma, head and neck, liver or kidney cancer.

The genes are TRBV7-3 and TRBJ2-1; 16 nucleotides agree with TRBD2. V shed 5 bases and J 15 bases; nucleotides not matched to a gene: 7. Per germline, CDR1 SGHTA and CDR2 FQGTGA. CDR3 length: 14 amino acids. The CDR3 coding sequence is TGTGCCAGCAGCCCTACCGGGACTAGCGGGGGGGCGTTCTTC. Its translation: CASSPTGTSGGAFF.

This chain connects TRBV5-6 to TRBJ1-4, with TRBD1 as a possible D gene (5 bases). Germline values: CDR1 SGHDT, CDR2 YYEEEE. V shed 2 bases and J shed 3 bases, with 11 bases lying between them. This CDR3 spans 15 amino acids. The CDR3 is CASSFSRGANEKLFF. The CDR3 bases are TGTGCCAGCAGCTTTAGTCGGGGGGCTAATGAAAAACTGTTTTTT.

This clone was counted only a few times. The rearrangement joins TRBV12-5 to TRBJ1-5; D perhaps matches TRBD1 (6 bases). V was cut by 0 bases and J by 4 bases, with 10 bases left in between. Germline V gene data show CDR1 as LGHNT and CDR2 as FRNRAP. The CDR3 is made up of 15 amino acids. In nucleotides, the CDR3 is TGTGCTAGTGGTTTGGTACAGGGAGGTAATCAGCCCCAGCATTTT. Amino acid sequence: CASGLVQGGNQPQHF.

The chain uses TRBV4-2 and TRBJ1-6, with 7 bases aligning to TRBD1. The CDR3 is 16 amino acids. Germline-derived CDR1 and CDR2 are LGHNA and YNFKEQ. With 0 bases clipped from V and 8 bases from J, the junction kept 7 bases outside the gene matches. The CDR3 DNA reads as TGTGCCAGCAGCCAAGATCTAGGGGGCGGATATTCACCCCTCCACTTT. Translation gives CASSQDLGGGYSPLHF.

The chain uses TRBV6-1 and TRBJ1-4; D may be TRBD1 (6 bases). V lost 3 bases, J lost 8 bases, and 16 bases lay in between. Germline V gives CDR1 MNHNS, CDR2 SASEGT. This CDR3 is built from 15 residues. In DNA, the CDR3 is TGTGCCAGCAGTGAGAGGACAGCTGGGCGGGAAAAACTGTTTTTT. This sequence encodes CASSERTAGREKLFF.

The chain is built from TRBV4-3 and TRBJ1-6; 9 nucleotides match TRBD1. The trim removed 0 bases at V and 10 bases at J, leaving 7 bases unmatched. The length of the CDR3 is 16 residues. Looked up from germline, CDR1 is LGHNA and CDR2 is YSLEER. CDR3 protein: CASSQEHRGRRSPLHF. The CDR3 nucleotides are TGCGCCAGCAGCCAAGAACACAGGGGGCGACGATCACCCCTCCACTTT.

This sequence joins TRBV28 and TRBJ2-5; weak D call: TRBD2 (7 bases). Trimming shortened V by 3 bases and J by 5 bases, and 10 bases separated the two germline ends. The CDR3 loop spans 13 amino acids. The germline V gene encodes CDR1 MDHEN and CDR2 SYDVKM. The CDR3 reads CASSLGGQETQYF. CDR3 sequence (DNA): TGTGCCAGCAGTTTGGGGGGGCAGGAGACCCAGTACTTC.

V usage is TRBV6-6 and J usage is TRBJ2-1; TRBD2 is a possible D gene (5 bases). The CDR3 sequence is 14 residues long. Germline CDR1 and CDR2: MNHNY and SVGAGI (reference sequence). With 0 bases removed from V and 9 bases from J, the gap between germline ends came to 12 bases. CDR3 protein: CASSYSMASPEQFF. The CDR3 DNA reads as TGTGCCAGCAGTTACTCTATGGCTAGCCCTGAGCAGTTCTTC.

This chain connects TRBV9 to TRBJ2-3, with 16 nucleotides matching TRBD2. Germline V gives CDR1 SGDLS, CDR2 YYNGEE. J was trimmed by 3 bases and V by 3 bases; bases with no gene match: 4. The CDR3 spans 17 residues. The CDR3 sequence is CASSDGTSGRATDTQYF. In DNA, the CDR3 is TGTGCCAGCAGCGACGGGACTAGCGGGAGGGCAACAGATACGCAGTATTTT.

This chain connects TRBV5-1 to TRBJ2-3; D not resolved. Germline CDR1 is SGHRS and CDR2 is YFSETQ. The CDR3 spans 12 residues. Trimming shortened V by 0 bases and J by 10 bases, and 9 bases separated the two germline ends. In DNA, the CDR3 is TGCGCCAGCAGCTTGGGTAGCAGGCCGCAGTATTTT. Translated: CASSLGSRPQYF.

The genes are TRBV29-1 and TRBJ1-4; D is uncertain. This CDR3 region has 13 residues. V was clipped by 1 base and J by 6 bases, with 9 bases between them. Germline lookup yields CDR1 SQVTM and CDR2 ANQGSEA. The CDR3 here is CSVEGGPDEKLFF. CDR3 sequence (DNA): TGCAGCGTTGAAGGTGGGCCGGATGAAAAACTGTTTTTT.

In DNA, the CDR3 is TGTGCCAGCAGCCAAACCCCGGGACAGGGGTCCCACGAGCAGTACTTC. Its translation: CASSQTPGQGSHEQYF. The rearrangement uses TRBV4-2 and TRBJ2-7; 10 bases fit TRBD1. CDR1 and CDR2 (germline): LGHNA, YNFKEQ. Trimming took 2 bases from V and 5 from J; bases not matched to a gene: 9. This CDR3 region has 16 residues.

The J gene is TRBJ1-4, the V gene TRBV7-9; 10 bases are a match to TRBD1. Trimming at V came to 5 bases and at J to 8 bases, leaving 8 bases not matched to a gene. The V gene's germline CDR1 is SEHNR and CDR2 FQNEAQ (reference sequence). The CDR3 covers 15 residues. Here the CDR3 reads CASSPWGDRGEKLFF. The CDR3 coding sequence is TGTGCCAGCAGCCCCTGGGGGGACAGGGGAGAAAAACTGTTTTTT.

This clone was found once. The chain couples TRBV7-2 to TRBJ2-1; perhaps TRBD2 as D (5 bases). The CDR3 has 13 amino acids. V was trimmed by 10 bases and J by 6 bases, leaving 16 bases between them. Germline loops: CDR1 SGHTA, CDR2 FQGNSA. The CDR3 DNA follows: TGTGCCACCTCTTTGGCGGCGGGCAATGAGCAGTTCTTC. Residues: CATSLAAGNEQFF.

The rearrangement links TRBV7-2 to TRBJ2-7, with 11 bases aligning to TRBD2. The CDR3 runs to 17 residues. Germline-derived CDR1 and CDR2 are SGHTA and FQGNSA. J was trimmed by 0 bases and V by 3 bases; bases with no gene match: 7. The CDR3: CASSFLVTSGSSYEQYF. The CDR3 DNA reads TGTGCCAGCAGCTTCTTAGTCACTAGCGGGAGCTCCTACGAGCAGTACTTC. Full variable domain (outside the CDR3, taken from reference TRBV7-2 and TRBJ2-7): GAGVSQSPSNKVTEKGKDVELRCDPISGHTALYWYRQSLGQGLEFLIYFQGNSAPDKSGLPSDRFSAERTGGSVSTLTIQRTQQEDSAVYLCASSFLVTSGSSYEQYFGPGTRLTVT.

The chain is built from TRBV7-3 and TRBJ2-5; 8 bases fit TRBD2. J was trimmed by 3 bases and V by 3 bases; bases with no gene match: 6. Germline V gene lookup returns CDR1 SGHTA and CDR2 FQGTGA. This CDR3 is 15 amino acids long. The chain's CDR3 is CASSFNPGLEETQYF. The CDR3 DNA reads TGTGCCAGCAGCTTTAATCCGGGACTAGAAGAGACCCAGTACTTC.

The chain combines TRBV7-3 with TRBJ2-5, with D possibly matching TRBD1 (5 bases). Looked up from germline, CDR1 is SGHTA and CDR2 is FQGTGA. This CDR3 comprises 13 residues. The V gene lost 5 bases and the J gene lost 5 bases, with 12 bases spanning the gap. The CDR3 is CASSTGHSETQYF. As DNA, the CDR3 is TGTGCCAGCAGCACTGGACATTCCGAGACCCAGTACTTC.

The chain combines TRBV6-1 with TRBJ2-1; D is ambiguous. V was pared by 8 bases and J by 7 bases, with 12 bases between. Looked up from germline, CDR1 is MNHNS and CDR2 is SASEGT. This CDR3 region has 12 residues. The CDR3 here is CASVPLLNEQFF. The DNA of the CDR3 is TGTGCCAGCGTACCCCTACTGAATGAGCAGTTCTTC.

V gene TRBV28 combines with J gene TRBJ2-1; TRBD1 matches 8 bases. The CDR3 sequence is 14 residues long. The V gene end was trimmed by 2 bases and the J gene end by 15 bases; junction bases not matched to a gene: 12. The germline V gene has CDR1 MDHEN and CDR2 SYDVKM. The CDR3: CASSLGQGKGERFF. The CDR3 nucleotides read TGTGCCAGCAGTTTAGGACAGGGAAAAGGCGAGAGGTTCTTC.

V is TRBV28 and J is TRBJ2-7; D perhaps matches TRBD1 (6 bases). The CDR3 is made up of 15 amino acids. V was cut by 0 bases and J by 5 bases, with 14 bases left in between. Germline CDR1 and CDR2: MDHEN and SYDVKM. As DNA, the CDR3 is TGTGCCAGCAGTTTATGGGCAACAGGGCGGGACGAGCAGTACTTC. Protein product: CASSLWATGRDEQYF.

The chain joins TRBV5-1 to TRBJ2-2, with D possibly matching TRBD1 (6 bases). There are 16 residues in the CDR3. V shed 5 bases and J shed 1 base, with 15 bases lying between them. Germline lookup yields CDR1 SGHRS and CDR2 YFSETQ. CDR3 bases: TGCGCCAGCAGTTTTGGTGGGGGCAGGAACACCGGGGAGCTGTTTTTT. This sequence encodes CASSFGGGRNTGELFF. Based on the CDR3 plus reference TRBV5-1 and TRBJ2-2, the full variable domain is KAGVTQTPRYLIKTRGQQVTLSCSPISGHRSVSWYQQTPGQGLQFLFEYFSETQRNKGNFPGRFSGRQFSNSRSEMNVSTLELGDSALYLCASSFGGGRNTGELFFGEGSRLTVL.

This sequence joins TRBV27 and TRBJ1-1, with D perhaps TRBD1 (6 bases). V shed 2 bases and J shed 4 bases, with 11 bases lying between them. CDR1 and CDR2 from the germline V gene are MNHEY and SMNVEV (reference sequence). This CDR3 is 14 amino acids long. CDR3 coding DNA: TGTGCCAGCAGTTTACGGGGGGCGGTCACTGAAGCTTTCTTT. Its protein product is CASSLRGAVTEAFF.

The chain couples TRBV5-4 to TRBJ1-4; D not resolved. CDR1 is SGHNT and CDR2 is YYREEE in the germline V gene (reference sequence). The CDR3 contains 16 residues. Trimming took 9 bases from V and 5 from J, leaving 23 bases between them. This CDR3 reads CAMPSRPRKKNEKLFF. CDR3 bases: TGTGCCATGCCGAGCAGGCCCAGAAAAAAGAATGAAAAACTGTTTTTT.

This clone has a single count. The chain joins TRBV5-1 to TRBJ2-7; D remains unclear. CDR1 SGHRS and CDR2 YFSETQ come from the germline V gene. The V end was cut by 3 bases, the J end by 6 bases, with 16 bases between. CDR3 length: 14 residues. CDR3 nucleotide sequence: TGCGCCAGCAGCTCCGGGCCCTCTACGTCCGAGCAGTACTTC. This translates into CASSSGPSTSEQYF.

V and J are TRBV4-1 and TRBJ1-5; D perhaps matches TRBD1 (6 bases). Trimming removed 5 bases from V and 0 bases from J, with 14 bases in between. Germline V gene data show CDR1 as MGHRA and CDR2 as YSYEKL. The CDR3 consists of 16 residues. The DNA of the CDR3 is TGCGCCAGCAGCGTCCGGGACATGTATAGCAATCAGCCCCAGCATTTT. Translation gives CASSVRDMYSNQPQHF.

J is TRBJ2-2 and V is TRBV5-1; 7 bases are shared with TRBD1. The V segment lost 4 bases and the J segment 8 bases; nucleotides outside the gene matches: 11. The CDR3 runs to 15 residues. Looked up from germline, CDR1 is SGHRS and CDR2 is YFSETQ. CDR3 sequence reads: CASSEDRRMGGELFF. The CDR3 bases are TGCGCCAGCAGCGAGGACAGGAGGATGGGAGGGGAGCTGTTTTTT.

The V gene is TRBV6-5, the J gene TRBJ1-4; D unresolved. Germline loops: CDR1 MNHEY, CDR2 SVGAGI. The ends were cut back, 1 base at V and 8 bases at J, with 11 bases in the middle. The CDR3 loop spans 14 amino acids. The CDR3 coding sequence is TGTGCCAGCAGTTACTATGTCCTCGGCGAAAAACTGTTTTTT. It is translated as CASSYYVLGEKLFF.

The V and J genes are TRBV5-1 and TRBJ2-3, with TRBD1 as a possible D gene (6 bases). The CDR3 is 14 amino acids. CDR1 and CDR2 from the germline V gene are SGHRS and YFSETQ. V shed 3 bases and J shed 4 bases, with 12 bases lying between them. Here the CDR3 reads CASSSTGIPDTQYF. In DNA form, the CDR3 reads TGCGCCAGCAGCTCAACAGGGATCCCAGATACGCAGTATTTT. The variable domain in full, completed from reference TRBV5-1 and TRBJ2-3, reads KAGVTQTPRYLIKTRGQQVTLSCSPISGHRSVSWYQQTPGQGLQFLFEYFSETQRNKGNFPGRFSGRQFSNSRSEMNVSTLELGDSALYLCASSSTGIPDTQYFGPGTRLTVL.